This T cell receptor (beta chain) was sequenced in a study of T cell responses to AZD1222 COVID-19 vaccine. Study at large: Pooled in the analysis were second doses at about 4 or about 12 weeks. Findings of the study overall: Donors were largely white British and mainly female; clonal diversity was possibly underestimated. Sampled repertoires all dated from after the peak T cell response.

The germline V gene has CDR1 SNHLY and CDR2 FYNNEI. This CDR3 spans 12 amino acids. Trimming took off 4 bases at V and 5 bases at J, with 8 bases between the two ends. Concerning this clone itself: Its antigen is still unknown.

The assay was immunoSEQ multiplex PCR, and TCRdb's table has in-frame clones only and misses some. The sample shows some 96,000 clones, 87% of them seen only once. V gene TRBV2 combines with J gene TRBJ1-1, with D tentatively TRBD1 (5 bases). The sample consisted of peripheral blood, taken on day 0 of AZD1222 vaccination. This TCR came from an adult in good health. Here the CDR3 reads CASSVKGTEAFF. The CDR3 DNA is TGTGCCAGCAGTGTAAAGGGGACTGAAGCTTTCTTT.